This record looks at one T cell receptor (beta chain) sequence and its context. The sample comes from a study of blood T cell repertoires in COVID-19. TCRdb keeps only in-frame clones here, not all; method: immunoSEQ multiplex PCR. The sample consists of some 290,000 clones, 85% to 90% of them appearing once. Per germline, CDR1 SGHRS and CDR2 YFSETQ. The CDR3 has 14 amino acids. V dropped 5 bases and J dropped 1 base, with 12 bases sitting between them. The receptor was derived from a woman aged 25 to 39 with COVID-19, enrolled during active disease. The sample comprised peripheral blood. The rearrangement uses TRBV5-1 and TRBJ1-1; possible D gene TRBD1, 6 bases. The CDR3 is CASSYDRPNTEAFF. The CDR3 DNA sequence: TGCGCCAGCAGTTACGACAGGCCGAACACTGAAGCTTTCTTT.